This is a list of T cell receptor beta chains from one sample in a study of blood T cell repertoires in COVID-19. Produced via immunoSEQ multiplex PCR; TCRdb's table is partial and in-frame only. The data contain some 270,000 clones, roughly nine tenths of them seen just once; the ten biggest clones take up approximately 4.6%. Sequencing was done on a sample of peripheral blood. These receptors were obtained from a woman in her thirties or forties who had recovered from COVID-19. Each CDR3 is given with its conserved first and last residue. A D gene is named only where the DNA matches it firmly. Where a row states a size, it is once, few, many or the class of an expanded clone; other rows omit it.

J gene: TRBJ2-6; D gene: -; V gene: TRBV18; clone size: -; CDR3 length: 16; CDR3 protein: CASSSPRGSGANVLTF; CDR3 DNA: TGTGCCAGCTCATCCCCGAGAGGGTCTGGGGCCAACGTCCTGACTTTC
J gene: TRBJ1-2; D gene: TRBD1; V gene: TRBV19; clone size: -; CDR3 length: 13; CDR3 protein: CASSTYTGDGYTF; CDR3 DNA: TGTGCCAGTAGTACGTACACAGGGGATGGCTACACCTTC
J gene: TRBJ1-2; D gene: TRBD1; V gene: TRBV11-2; clone size: -; CDR3 length: 16; CDR3 protein: CASSFMGQGAGMGYTF; CDR3 DNA: TGTGCCAGCAGTTTTATGGGACAGGGGGCCGGAATGGGCTACACCTTC
J gene: TRBJ2-1; D gene: -; V gene: TRBV19; clone size: -; CDR3 length: 16; CDR3 protein: CASSEGLRNSYNEQFF; CDR3 DNA: TGTGCCAGTAGTGAGGGACTGAGAAACTCCTACAATGAGCAGTTCTTC
J gene: TRBJ1-3; D gene: TRBD1; V gene: TRBV30; clone size: -; CDR3 length: 15; CDR3 protein: CAWATGISSGNTIYF; CDR3 DNA: TGTGCCTGGGCGACAGGGATTAGTTCTGGAAACACCATATATTTT
J gene: TRBJ2-1; D gene: TRBD1; V gene: TRBV10-1; clone size: -; CDR3 length: 15; CDR3 protein: CASSWGGTGDNEQFF; CDR3 DNA: TGCGCCAGCAGTTGGGGAGGGACAGGGGACAATGAGCAGTTCTTC
J gene: TRBJ2-4; D gene: -; V gene: TRBV5-6; clone size: -; CDR3 length: 16; CDR3 protein: CASSLVTGTGRNIQYF; CDR3 DNA: TGTGCCAGCAGCTTAGTTACGGGAACAGGGCGGAACATTCAGTACTTC
J gene: TRBJ1-5; D gene: TRBD1; V gene: TRBV6-5; clone size: -; CDR3 length: 11; CDR3 protein: CASNRGEPQHF; CDR3 DNA: TGTGCCAGCAACAGGGGTGAGCCCCAGCATTTT
J gene: TRBJ2-3; D gene: TRBD2; V gene: TRBV7-2; clone size: -; CDR3 length: 15; CDR3 protein: CASSTRGGRADTQYF; CDR3 DNA: TGTGCCAGCAGCACCAGAGGCGGGAGGGCAGATACGCAGTATTTT
J gene: TRBJ2-7; D gene: TRBD1; V gene: TRBV2; clone size: -; CDR3 length: 14; CDR3 protein: CASSADRGLYEQYF; CDR3 DNA: TGTGCCAGCAGTGCGGACAGGGGGCTCTACGAGCAGTACTTC
J gene: TRBJ2-3; D gene: TRBD1; V gene: TRBV11-3; clone size: -; CDR3 length: 17; CDR3 protein: CASSLGTGGVSTDTQYF; CDR3 DNA: TGTGCCAGCAGCTTAGGGACAGGGGGAGTAAGCACAGATACGCAGTATTTT
J gene: TRBJ1-1; D gene: -; V gene: TRBV7-9; clone size: -; CDR3 length: 13; CDR3 protein: CASSSPRDTEAFF; CDR3 DNA: TGTGCCAGCAGCTCCCCCAGGGACACTGAAGCTTTCTTT
J gene: TRBJ2-5; D gene: TRBD1; V gene: TRBV14; clone size: -; CDR3 length: 17; CDR3 protein: CASSSRRGQALQETQYF; CDR3 DNA: TGTGCCAGCAGCTCCCGCCGCGGACAGGCACTCCAAGAGACCCAGTACTTC
J gene: TRBJ2-3; D gene: -; V gene: TRBV5-1; clone size: -; CDR3 length: 15; CDR3 protein: CASSLVAGSTDTQYF; CDR3 DNA: TGCGCCAGCAGCTTGGTTGCGGGTAGCACAGATACGCAGTATTTT
J gene: TRBJ1-5; D gene: -; V gene: TRBV6-5; clone size: -; CDR3 length: 14; CDR3 protein: CASSTDYSNQPQHF; CDR3 DNA: TGTGCCAGCAGTACAGACTATAGCAATCAGCCCCAGCATTTT
J gene: TRBJ2-1; D gene: TRBD2; V gene: TRBV11-3; clone size: -; CDR3 length: 15; CDR3 protein: CASSRGLAGVGEQFF; CDR3 DNA: TGTGCCAGCAGCCGTGGACTAGCGGGAGTCGGAGAGCAGTTCTTC
J gene: TRBJ1-1; D gene: -; V gene: TRBV7-3; clone size: -; CDR3 length: 13; CDR3 protein: CASKRQMGTEAFF; CDR3 DNA: TGTGCCAGCAAACGACAAATGGGCACTGAAGCTTTCTTT
J gene: TRBJ2-7; D gene: TRBD1; V gene: TRBV5-4; clone size: -; CDR3 length: 14; CDR3 protein: CASSLLGGAGEQYF; CDR3 DNA: TGTGCCAGCAGCCTATTAGGGGGCGCGGGCGAGCAGTACTTC
J gene: TRBJ2-1; D gene: TRBD2; V gene: TRBV5-1; clone size: -; CDR3 length: 14; CDR3 protein: CASSFRLASDEQFF; CDR3 DNA: TGCGCCAGCAGCTTTCGACTAGCCTCGGATGAGCAGTTCTTC
J gene: TRBJ2-5; D gene: TRBD2; V gene: TRBV6-2/TRBV6-3; clone size: -; CDR3 length: 15; CDR3 protein: CASSLTSGSGETQYF; CDR3 DNA: TGTGCCAGCAGTTTGACTAGCGGGAGTGGAGAGACCCAGTACTTC
J gene: TRBJ1-5; D gene: TRBD1; V gene: TRBV28; clone size: -; CDR3 length: 15; CDR3 protein: CASSLRQGQSQPQHF; CDR3 DNA: TGTGCCAGCAGTTTGAGACAGGGGCAAAGTCAGCCCCAGCATTTT
J gene: TRBJ2-3; D gene: -; V gene: TRBV15; clone size: -; CDR3 length: 14; CDR3 protein: CATSRDLSADTQYF; CDR3 DNA: TGTGCCACCAGCAGAGATCTCTCGGCAGATACGCAGTATTTT
J gene: TRBJ2-2; D gene: TRBD2; V gene: TRBV12-5; clone size: -; CDR3 length: 14; CDR3 protein: CASLGTSIFGELFF; CDR3 DNA: TGTGCTAGTTTGGGGACTAGCATTTTCGGGGAGCTGTTTTTT
J gene: TRBJ1-5; D gene: TRBD1; V gene: TRBV7-2; clone size: -; CDR3 length: 17; CDR3 protein: CASSLVTGQGGAQPQHF; CDR3 DNA: TGTGCCAGCAGCTTAGTGACGGGACAGGGAGGTGCTCAGCCCCAGCATTTT
J gene: TRBJ1-1; D gene: -; V gene: TRBV2; clone size: -; CDR3 length: 13; CDR3 protein: CASREVEGTEAFF; CDR3 DNA: TGTGCCAGCCGCGAGGTAGAGGGAACTGAAGCTTTCTTT
J gene: TRBJ1-2; D gene: -; V gene: TRBV19; clone size: -; CDR3 length: 13; CDR3 protein: CASSTTGNYGYTF; CDR3 DNA: TGTGCCAGTAGTACTACTGGTAACTATGGCTACACCTTC
J gene: TRBJ1-2; D gene: TRBD1; V gene: TRBV18; clone size: -; CDR3 length: 19; CDR3 protein: CASSLASGTGRGANYGYTF; CDR3 DNA: TGTGCCAGCTCACTAGCCTCCGGGACAGGTCGGGGGGCTAACTATGGCTACACCTTC
J gene: TRBJ1-1; D gene: -; V gene: TRBV11-2; clone size: -; CDR3 length: 12; CDR3 protein: CASSPMNTEAFF; CDR3 DNA: TGTGCCAGCAGCCCCATGAACACTGAAGCTTTCTTT
J gene: TRBJ2-1; D gene: -; V gene: TRBV4-2; clone size: -; CDR3 length: 15; CDR3 protein: CASSQEGGRGTEQFF; CDR3 DNA: TGTGCCAGCAGCCAAGAAGGGGGTAGGGGTACTGAGCAGTTCTTC
J gene: TRBJ2-2; D gene: TRBD1; V gene: TRBV6-5; clone size: -; CDR3 length: 14; CDR3 protein: CASMTGLFTGELFF; CDR3 DNA: TGTGCCAGCATGACAGGGCTTTTTACCGGGGAGCTGTTTTTT
J gene: TRBJ2-1; D gene: -; V gene: TRBV29-1; clone size: -; CDR3 length: 13; CDR3 protein: CSVAGNSYNEQFF; CDR3 DNA: TGCAGCGTTGCGGGAAACTCCTACAATGAGCAGTTCTTC
J gene: TRBJ1-1; D gene: TRBD1; V gene: TRBV6-6; clone size: few; CDR3 length: 14; CDR3 protein: CASRPGQQNTEAFF; CDR3 DNA: TGTGCCAGCAGACCGGGACAGCAGAACACTGAAGCTTTCTTT
J gene: TRBJ1-6; D gene: TRBD1; V gene: TRBV28; clone size: -; CDR3 length: 14; CDR3 protein: CASSETGTNSPLHF; CDR3 DNA: TGTGCCAGCAGCGAGACAGGGACTAATTCACCCCTCCACTTT
J gene: TRBJ2-1; D gene: TRBD2; V gene: TRBV10-1; clone size: -; CDR3 length: 15; CDR3 protein: CASSESVAGGVEQFF; CDR3 DNA: TGCGCCAGCAGTGAATCGGTAGCGGGAGGAGTTGAGCAGTTCTTC
J gene: TRBJ2-3; D gene: -; V gene: TRBV2; clone size: -; CDR3 length: 13; CDR3 protein: CASTEVVTDTQYF; CDR3 DNA: TGTGCCAGCACCGAGGTGGTGACGGATACGCAGTATTTT
J gene: TRBJ1-4; D gene: -; V gene: TRBV4-3; clone size: -; CDR3 length: 15; CDR3 protein: CASSQGTGINEKLFF; CDR3 DNA: TGCGCCAGCAGCCAGGGAACAGGGATTAATGAAAAACTGTTTTTT
J gene: TRBJ2-2; D gene: TRBD1; V gene: TRBV4-1; clone size: -; CDR3 length: 14; CDR3 protein: CASSQTGGSGELFF; CDR3 DNA: TGCGCCAGCAGCCAGACAGGGGGCTCCGGGGAGCTGTTTTTT
J gene: TRBJ1-4; D gene: -; V gene: TRBV5-6; clone size: -; CDR3 length: 16; CDR3 protein: CASSNYRNATNEKLFF; CDR3 DNA: TGTGCCAGCAGCAACTACAGGAACGCAACTAATGAAAAACTGTTTTTT
J gene: TRBJ2-5; D gene: TRBD2; V gene: TRBV3-1/TRBV3-2; clone size: -; CDR3 length: 14; CDR3 protein: CASSLGLAGETQYF; CDR3 DNA: TGTGCCAGCAGTCTGGGACTAGCGGGAGAGACCCAGTACTTC
J gene: TRBJ2-7; D gene: TRBD1; V gene: TRBV5-4; clone size: -; CDR3 length: 15; CDR3 protein: CASSPGQGGSYEQYF; CDR3 DNA: TGTGCCAGCAGCCCGGGACAGGGGGGGTCCTACGAGCAGTACTTC
J gene: TRBJ2-2; D gene: -; V gene: TRBV7-9; clone size: -; CDR3 length: 14; CDR3 protein: CASSLDFDTGELFF; CDR3 DNA: TGTGCCAGCAGCTTAGACTTCGACACCGGGGAGCTGTTTTTT
J gene: TRBJ1-1; D gene: -; V gene: TRBV6-2/TRBV6-3; clone size: -; CDR3 length: 12; CDR3 protein: CASSLFSTEAFF; CDR3 DNA: TGTGCCAGCAGTTTGTTCTCCACTGAAGCTTTCTTT
J gene: TRBJ1-2; D gene: -; V gene: TRBV19; clone size: -; CDR3 length: 11; CDR3 protein: CASRTENGYTF; CDR3 DNA: TGTGCCAGCAGAACAGAAAATGGCTACACCTTC
J gene: TRBJ1-1; D gene: TRBD1; V gene: TRBV4-1; clone size: -; CDR3 length: 16; CDR3 protein: CASSQDPRARGTEAFF; CDR3 DNA: TGCGCCAGCAGCCAAGACCCGCGTGCCAGGGGGACTGAAGCTTTCTTT
J gene: TRBJ2-3; D gene: -; V gene: TRBV6-5; clone size: few; CDR3 length: 15; CDR3 protein: CASSYSSGHADTQYF; CDR3 DNA: TGTGCCAGCAGTTACTCTTCAGGGCACGCAGATACGCAGTATTTT
J gene: TRBJ2-3; D gene: TRBD2; V gene: TRBV3-1/TRBV3-2; clone size: -; CDR3 length: 15; CDR3 protein: CASSQTGLPTDTQYF; CDR3 DNA: TGTGCCAGCAGCCAAACGGGACTACCCACAGATACGCAGTATTTT
J gene: TRBJ1-2; D gene: TRBD1; V gene: TRBV30; clone size: -; CDR3 length: 12; CDR3 protein: CAWNLQGYGYTF; CDR3 DNA: TGTGCCTGGAACTTACAGGGGTATGGCTACACCTTC
J gene: TRBJ2-7; D gene: TRBD2; V gene: TRBV5-1; clone size: -; CDR3 length: 19; CDR3 protein: CASSFFPGTSGAVFYEQYF; CDR3 DNA: TGCGCCAGCAGCTTTTTCCCCGGGACTAGCGGGGCGGTGTTCTACGAGCAGTACTTC
J gene: TRBJ2-7; D gene: TRBD1; V gene: TRBV19; clone size: -; CDR3 length: 14; CDR3 protein: CASSTGQGAYEQYF; CDR3 DNA: TGTGCCAGTAGCACGGGACAGGGGGCCTACGAGCAGTACTTC
J gene: TRBJ1-6; D gene: TRBD1; V gene: TRBV5-5; clone size: -; CDR3 length: 14; CDR3 protein: CASSLQGEVSPLHF; CDR3 DNA: TGTGCCAGCAGCTTGCAGGGGGAAGTTTCACCCCTCCACTTT
J gene: TRBJ1-3; D gene: -; V gene: TRBV15; clone size: -; CDR3 length: 15; CDR3 protein: CATSPGGLSGNTIYF; CDR3 DNA: TGTGCCACCAGCCCCGGCGGCCTCTCTGGAAACACCATATATTTT
J gene: TRBJ2-1; D gene: TRBD2; V gene: TRBV11-2; clone size: -; CDR3 length: 16; CDR3 protein: CASSLDLASGVHEQFF; CDR3 DNA: TGTGCCAGCAGCTTAGACTTGGCTAGCGGGGTCCATGAGCAGTTCTTC
J gene: TRBJ1-1; D gene: -; V gene: TRBV4-1; clone size: -; CDR3 length: 16; CDR3 protein: CASSQKGAGADTEAFF; CDR3 DNA: TGCGCCAGCAGCCAAAAAGGGGCAGGGGCTGACACTGAAGCTTTCTTT